This T cell receptor beta chain was observed in a study of shared clonotypes between healthy human individuals. Comment on this clone: Its antigen is as yet unknown.

Whole-study results and caveats: Genetic and exposure-history diversity was limited by the small donor number. Clonotypes not shared had lower generation probabilities than those common to all four donors. Tissue TCR repertoires likely differ from these blood-only repertoires.

This CDR3 has 16 amino acids. V was pared by 4 bases and J by 0 bases, with 15 bases between. Germline CDR1 and CDR2: SGHTA and FQGNSA. The assay was immunoSEQ multiplex PCR, and TCRdb's table has in-frame clones only and misses some. This sample has approximately 720,000 clones, with about 90% found just once. Naivety among CD8 cells was defined by CD45RO negativity and positive CCR7 selection, thereby excluding terminally differentiated effector memory CD45RA+ cells. Donors, healthy HIV-negative adults, lacked recent acute infections or vaccinations. The genes are TRBV7-2 and TRBJ1-2; weak D call: TRBD1 (6 bases). Source material: naive CD8+ T cells sorted from blood. This clonotype was obtained from a man aged 25 to 45 in good health. The CDR3 loop reads CASSSTQGEANYGYTF. CDR3 DNA: TGTGCCAGCAGCTCAACACAGGGTGAGGCTAACTATGGCTACACCTTC.